The 16 T cell receptor beta chains in this list originate from one sample, sequenced in a study of shared clonotypes between healthy human individuals. CD45RO-negative cells were positively selected for CCR7, leaving out terminally differentiated effector memory CD45RA+ cells. The method was immunoSEQ multiplex PCR; TCRdb's version includes in-frame clones alone and lacks a portion of them. This table has approximately 740,000 clones, about 92% appearing once. Specimen: naive CD8+ T cells sorted from blood. These TCRs come from a man aged 25-45 years in good health.

This clone has only one observation. The chain is built from TRBV29-1 and TRBJ1-4, with 7 bases aligning to TRBD1. The trim removed 7 bases at V and 5 bases at J, leaving 7 bases unmatched. This CDR3 has 13 amino acids. The V gene's germline CDR1 is SQVTM and CDR2 ANQGSEA. CDR3 nucleotide sequence: TGCAGCGCCCTGACAGGGTGGAATGAAAAACTGTTTTTT. Translated: CSALTGWNEKLFF.

The genes are TRBV6-5 and TRBJ1-1; TRBD1 might be the D (5 bases). V lost 7 bases and J lost 2, with 14 bases in between. Germline V CDR1 and CDR2: MNHEY, SVGAGI. The CDR3 length is 14 residues. The CDR3 loop is CASTLTETNTEAFF. The CDR3 coding sequence is TGTGCCAGCACCTTGACAGAGACCAACACTGAAGCTTTCTTT.

The rearrangement joins TRBV4-3 to TRBJ1-3, with a weak D call TRBD1 (6 bases). From germline, CDR1 is LGHNA and CDR2 YSLEER. The CDR3 is made up of 17 amino acids. The V and J ends lost 6 bases and 0 bases respectively, with 18 bases between them. In DNA, the CDR3 is TGCGCCAGCAGACAAAGCCGGACAGCAAGCTCTGGAAACACCATATATTTT. Translated: CASRQSRTASSGNTIYF.

The rearrangement joins TRBV4-3 to TRBJ2-7; 8 bases are a match to TRBD1. CDR3 length equals 16 residues. Germline-derived CDR1 and CDR2 are LGHNA and YSLEER. J gave up 2 bases and V 1 base, and 7 bases lay outside the gene matches. The CDR3 DNA sequence: TGCGCCAGCAGCCAAGGGAGGACAGGGCGGACCTACGAGCAGTACTTC. It specifies CASSQGRTGRTYEQYF.

This clone appeared once. The chain has TRBV7-9 and TRBJ2-3; D may be TRBD1 (6 bases). The CDR3 has 16 amino acids. The V gene lost 6 bases and the J gene lost 2 bases, with 18 bases spanning the gap. Germline V gives CDR1 SEHNR, CDR2 FQNEAQ (reference sequence). The CDR3 DNA reads as TGTGCCAGCAGGCCTAGGATGGGGGCCAACACAGATACGCAGTATTTT. It translates to CASRPRMGANTDTQYF.

This chain connects TRBV2 to TRBJ2-7; D may be TRBD2 (5 bases). The CDR3 runs to 15 residues. CDR1 SNHLY and CDR2 FYNNEI come from the germline V gene. With 8 bases removed from V and 1 base from J, the gap between germline ends came to 18 bases. The chain's CDR3 is CASYGGPRTSYEQYF. The CDR3 DNA sequence: TGTGCCAGCTACGGAGGCCCCAGAACGTCCTACGAGCAGTACTTC.

This sequence joins TRBV27 and TRBJ1-2, with D unresolved. Germline V gene data show CDR1 as MNHEY and CDR2 as SMNVEV (reference sequence). Trimming removed 6 bases from V and 7 bases from J, with 27 bases in between. There are 17 residues in the CDR3. The CDR3 DNA follows: TGTGCCAGCAGCCGCTCCCTCCCTATGGACCGCTCCCGTGGCTACACCTTC. Amino acids: CASSRSLPMDRSRGYTF.

This clone has only a few counts. Just one base apart from a much larger clone, this may be a read error. At the DNA level, this CDR3 is encoded by other sequences in the same sample as well. The chain carries TRBV27 and TRBJ2-1, with D uncertain. Germline CDR1 and CDR2: MNHEY and SMNVEV (reference sequence). V gave up 1 base and J gave up 8 bases, with 6 bases separating them. The CDR3 has 12 amino acids. This CDR3 reads CASSLLGDEQFF. The CDR3 DNA reads TGTGCCAGCAGTTTATTAGGAGATGAGCAGTTCTTC.

Comments on this clone: Just one base apart from a much larger clone, this may be a read error. The sample carries other DNA sequences with the same CDR3. This chain connects TRBV27 to TRBJ2-5; tentatively, D is TRBD1 (5 bases). This CDR3 is 14 amino acids long. Deletions cut 1 base from V and 2 bases from J, with 8 bases between. CDR1 MNHEY and CDR2 SMNVEV come from the germline V gene (reference sequence). CDR3 bases: TGTGCCAGCAGTTTATTGGGGCCGCAAGAGACCCAGTACTTC. Its protein product is CASSLLGPQETQYF.

The CDR3 nucleotides are TGTGCCAGCAGAGGGACAGGGGATAATGAGCAGTTCTTC. As protein: CASRGTGDNEQFF. This chain connects TRBV28 to TRBJ2-1; TRBD1 matches 10 bases. From germline, CDR1 is MDHEN and CDR2 SYDVKM. J was trimmed by 7 bases and V by 6 bases; bases with no gene match: 3. The CDR3 totals 13 residues.

This chain connects TRBV13 to TRBJ1-1; D remains ambiguous. Germline lookup yields CDR1 PRHDT and CDR2 FYEKMQ (reference sequence). The CDR3 has 16 amino acids. The germline V and J ends were trimmed by 7 bases and 1 base, with 19 bases remaining between them. CDR3 coding DNA: TGTGCCAGCAAGACCCGCCTGAGGGCGGCGAACACTGAAGCTTTCTTT. Its protein product is CASKTRLRAANTEAFF.

About this clone: With only one base between it and a far larger clone, this is likely a read error. The chain joins TRBV7-9 to TRBJ2-7; TRBD1 matches at 11 bases. With 6 bases clipped from V and 3 bases from J, the junction kept 4 bases outside the gene matches. Germline V gene data show CDR1 as SEHNR and CDR2 as FQNEAQ (reference sequence). The CDR3 covers 14 residues. The CDR3 sequence: CASSSGTGGYEQYF. The CDR3 DNA follows: TGTGCCAGCAGTTCCGGGACAGGGGGCTACGAGCAGTACTTC.

The V call is TRBV7-9, the J call TRBJ2-1, with 9 bases lining up with TRBD2. The ends lost 3 bases at V and 2 bases at J; junction bases unmatched: 8. The CDR3 extends over 17 amino acids. Germline V gives CDR1 SEHNR, CDR2 FQNEAQ (reference sequence). CDR3 sequence: CASSFRISGRAYNEQFF. The CDR3 coding sequence is TGTGCCAGCAGCTTCAGAATTAGCGGGAGAGCCTACAATGAGCAGTTCTTC.

The CDR3 protein is CASSGEGDEQFF. The CDR3 coding sequence is TGTGCCAGCAGCGGGGAGGGGGATGAGCAGTTCTTC. This sequence joins TRBV5-6 and TRBJ2-1; possible D gene TRBD2, 7 bases. Trimming took 4 bases from V and 8 from J, leaving 10 bases between them. From germline, CDR1 is SGHDT and CDR2 YYEEEE. The CDR3 totals 12 residues.

The chain has TRBV19 and TRBJ2-3, with 12 bases that match TRBD2. The CDR3 loop spans 13 amino acids. The germline V gene encodes CDR1 LNHDA and CDR2 SQIVND (reference sequence). The ends lost 9 bases at V and 6 bases at J; junction bases unmatched: 4. The CDR3 is CASASGRDDTQYF. The CDR3 DNA reads TGTGCCAGCGCTAGCGGGAGGGATGATACGCAGTATTTT.

This chain links TRBV6-5 with TRBJ2-1; weak D call: TRBD1 (5 bases). The CDR3 consists of 15 residues. V was cut by 0 bases and J by 4 bases, with 10 bases left in between. CDR1 and CDR2 from the germline V gene are MNHEY and SVGAGI. The CDR3 is CASSYSTAGYNEQFF. In DNA, the CDR3 is TGTGCCAGCAGTTACTCGACCGCAGGGTACAATGAGCAGTTCTTC.